This T cell receptor beta chain stems from a study of cytomegalovirus exposure and HLA in healthy donors. The PCR made use of 60 Vbeta and 13 Jbeta primers. TCRdb's copy holds only in-frame clones and misses some; the assay was immunoSEQ multiplex PCR. The sample holds approximately 140,000 clones; 75% to 85% are singletons and the top ten take about 4%. Notes on this clone: What it recognizes is unknown.

General study points: Accurate HLA-A and HLA-B prediction from TCR beta sequences was reported for most subjects.

The material sequenced was PBMCs. The TCR originated in a middle-aged woman in good health and CMV-seronegative.

This CDR3 is CASSSTGTGGCEAFF. The CDR3, as DNA: TGTGCCAGCAGCTCAACCGGGACAGGGGGCTGTGAAGCTTTCTTT. The V call is TRBV7-3, the J call TRBJ1-1; 12 bases map to TRBD1. After removal of 4 bases from V and 7 bases from J, the junction contained 7 bases not matched to a gene. CDR3 length equals 15 residues. Germline V gene data show CDR1 as SGHTA and CDR2 as FQGTGA. Full variable domain (missing parts from reference TRBV7-3 and TRBJ1-1): GAGVSQTPSNKVTEKGKYVELRCDPISGHTALYWYRQSLGQGPEFLIYFQGTGAADDSGLPNDRFFAVRPEGSVSTLKIQRTERGDSAVYLCASSSTGTGGCEAFFGQGTRLTVV.